Each of the 21 T cell receptor beta chains below was sequenced from the same sample in a study of cytomegalovirus exposure and HLA in healthy donors. The study ran its PCR with 60 Vbeta and 13 Jbeta primers. TCRdb's copy holds only in-frame clones and misses some; the assay was immunoSEQ multiplex PCR. The table shows 95,000 to 150,000 clones, with about three quarters occurring only once. Material for sequencing was PBMCs. Receptors were obtained from a woman aged 40 to 50 in good health and CMV-seronegative.

The chain has TRBV9 and TRBJ2-1, with D possibly being TRBD1 (6 bases). Trimming left V 2 bases short and J 7 bases short, with 16 bases between. CDR1 is SGDLS and CDR2 is YYNGEE in the germline V gene. CDR3 length: 15 residues. The CDR3, as DNA: TGTGCCAGCAGCGTGGGACCCGGACAGACGAATGAGCAGTTCTTC. Residues: CASSVGPGQTNEQFF. Complete variable domain (other parts from reference TRBV9 and TRBJ2-1): DSGVTQTPKHLITATGQRVTLRCSPRSGDLSVYWYQQSLDQGLQFLIQYYNGEERAKGNILERFSAQQFPDLHSELNLSSLELGDSALYFCASSVGPGQTNEQFFGPGTRLTVL.

The V and J genes are TRBV28 and TRBJ1-2; D is undetermined. The CDR3 spans 13 residues. Germline loops: CDR1 MDHEN, CDR2 SYDVKM. Trimming took 5 bases from V and 4 from J, leaving 11 bases between them. As DNA, the CDR3 is TGTGCCAGCAGTATTCCAGGCGTCTATGGCTACACCTTC. This codes for CASSIPGVYGYTF.

This chain uses TRBV18 with TRBJ1-1, with D perhaps matching TRBD1 (6 bases). The CDR3 runs to 13 residues. The germline CDR1 and CDR2 sequences are KGHSH and LQKENI. V gave up 3 bases and J gave up 7 bases, with 12 bases separating them. CDR3 in amino acids: CASSPVPTGEAFF. In nucleotides, the CDR3 is TGTGCCAGCTCACCCGTCCCGACAGGTGAAGCTTTCTTT.

The chain employs TRBV10-2 and TRBJ2-3, with 9 nucleotides matching TRBD1. The trim removed 6 bases at V and 5 bases at J, leaving 9 bases unmatched. Germline V gene lookup returns CDR1 WSHSY and CDR2 SAAADI. The CDR3 has 15 amino acids. In DNA form, the CDR3 reads TGCGCCAGCAGAAGAGCCGGGACAGGGATAGATACGCAGTATTTT. Encoded protein: CASRRAGTGIDTQYF.

The rearrangement joins TRBV9 to TRBJ2-1; TRBD2 matches 7 bases. The V segment lost 4 bases and the J segment 8 bases; nucleotides outside the gene matches: 3. CDR1 SGDLS and CDR2 YYNGEE come from the germline V gene. The CDR3 loop spans 12 amino acids. The CDR3 loop is CASSKRDYEQFF. The CDR3 DNA reads TGTGCCAGCAGCAAGCGGGACTATGAGCAGTTCTTC.

The J gene is TRBJ1-1, the V gene TRBV2, with TRBD1 matching over 11 bases. The CDR3 totals 14 residues. Per the germline V gene, CDR1 is SNHLY and CDR2 is FYNNEI. The junction had 5 bases not matched to a gene; V was cut back by 11 bases and J by 0 bases. For the CDR3, the DNA is TGTGCCGGGACAGGGGGGTACCTGAACACTGAAGCTTTCTTT. This encodes CAGTGGYLNTEAFF.

This sequence joins TRBV6-5 and TRBJ2-2, with D uncertain. CDR1 is MNHEY and CDR2 is SVGAGI in the germline V gene. The V end was cut by 0 bases, the J end by 1 base, with 9 bases between. This CDR3 is built from 16 residues. CDR3 bases: TGTGCCAGCAGTTACTCGATACGGGTGAACACCGGGGAGCTGTTTTTT. Encoded protein: CASSYSIRVNTGELFF.

The rearrangement joins TRBV6-1 to TRBJ1-5; 8 nucleotides agree with TRBD1. This CDR3 spans 14 amino acids. Germline V gene lookup returns CDR1 MNHNS and CDR2 SASEGT. V dropped 5 bases and J dropped 6; count of bases not matched to a gene: 6. The CDR3 DNA reads as TGTGCCAGCAGTTCCGGACAGGGCGGTCAGCCCCAGCATTTT. Translating it yields CASSSGQGGQPQHF.

The chain's CDR3 is CASSPLADYEQYF. The CDR3 DNA is TGTGCCAGCTCACCTCTAGCGGACTACGAGCAGTACTTC. The gene calls are TRBV18 and TRBJ2-5, with 7 bases matching TRBD2. Gene TRBJ2-7 matches the end of the DNA better, so the J call may be wrong. Per germline, CDR1 KGHSH and CDR2 LQKENI. CDR3 length: 13 residues.

The V call is TRBV19, the J call TRBJ2-5; 10 bases line up with TRBD2. The CDR3 runs 14 residues. Germline V gene data show CDR1 as LNHDA and CDR2 as SQIVND (reference sequence). CDR3 in DNA: TGTGCAGCCTCAGGAGCGGGAGGGCCGGAGACCCAGTACTTC. It is translated as CAASGAGGPETQYF.

The chain couples TRBV10-1 to TRBJ2-2, with D unclear. This CDR3 is 13 amino acids long. Germline CDR1 is WNHNN and CDR2 is SYGVQD (reference sequence). V lost 8 bases, J lost 2 bases, and 9 bases lay in between. For the CDR3, the DNA is TGCGCCAGCGCCGACTTAAACACCGGGGAGCTGTTTTTT. Its protein product is CASADLNTGELFF.

The chain couples TRBV4-1 to TRBJ1-2; D is perhaps TRBD1 (5 bases). The CDR3 has 15 amino acids. V was shortened by 2 bases and J by 4 bases, with 14 bases between the two germline ends. Germline loops: CDR1 MGHRA, CDR2 YSYEKL. CDR3 sequence: CASSQPGGRGYGYTF. The DNA for the CDR3 is TGCGCCAGCAGCCAACCCGGGGGAAGGGGCTATGGCTACACCTTC.

The gene calls are TRBV19 and TRBJ1-3; TRBD1 might be the D (6 bases). Trimming left V 5 bases short and J 2 bases short, with 13 bases between. CDR3 size: 15 residues. CDR1 is LNHDA, CDR2 SQIVND, per germline (reference sequence). The CDR3 DNA is TGTGCCAGTAGTCTACAGGGTTTTCCTGGAAACACCATATATTTT. This gives the protein CASSLQGFPGNTIYF.

The CDR3 loop is CASSLWSGWDNEQFF. CDR3 nucleotides: TGTGCCAGCAGCTTGTGGTCAGGGTGGGACAATGAGCAGTTCTTC. V is TRBV5-8 and J is TRBJ2-1, with D perhaps matching TRBD1 (5 bases). This CDR3 region has 15 residues. The germline V gene has CDR1 SGHTS and CDR2 YDEGEE. V gave up 1 base and J gave up 5 bases, with 13 bases separating them.

The sample holds one count of this clone. An end of the junction does not agree with germline; a read error may underlie this. The J gene is TRBJ2-7, the V gene TRBV20-1, with a weak D call TRBD1 (6 bases). The CDR3 is made up of 11 amino acids. The germline CDR1 and CDR2 sequences are DFQATT and SNEGSKA (reference sequence). CDR3 region: CGAKGVLEQYF. CDR3 coding DNA: TGCGGTGCTAAGGGGGTCCTCGAGCAGTACTTC.

This clone was counted a few times. This chain connects TRBV27 to TRBJ2-1; TRBD2 matches at 7 bases. This CDR3 region has 18 residues. Unmatched junction bases numbered 15, after V lost 5 bases and J lost 2 bases. Per the germline V gene, CDR1 is MNHEY and CDR2 is SMNVEV (reference sequence). DNA for the CDR3: TGTGCCAGCAGTCCCCCTGGGGTTAGCGGGCGTACCTACAATGAGCAGTTCTTC. Amino acid sequence: CASSPPGVSGRTYNEQFF.

This clone has more than one count but fewer than ten. The chain couples TRBV9 to TRBJ2-7, with D perhaps matching TRBD1 (5 bases). The V and J ends lost 6 bases and 5 bases respectively, with 18 bases between them. CDR3 length: 14 residues. The germline CDR1 and CDR2 sequences are SGDLS and YYNGEE. As DNA, the CDR3 is TGTGCCAGCATCTTCGGCAGGGTTACCCACGAGCAGTACTTC. It codes for CASIFGRVTHEQYF.

This rearrangement joins TRBV19 to TRBJ1-2; D is possibly TRBD1 (6 bases). Looked up from germline, CDR1 is LNHDA and CDR2 is SQIVND (reference sequence). V dropped 7 bases and J dropped 4 bases, with 22 bases sitting between them. CDR3 length: 16 amino acids. The CDR3 DNA reads TGTGCCAGTACCCCAAGGGGCGGGGGCGCGACCTATGGCTACACCTTC. Its protein is CASTPRGGGATYGYTF. The whole variable domain, filled in from reference TRBV19 and TRBJ1-2, reads DGGITQSPKYLFRKEGQNVTLSCEQNLNHDAMYWYRQDPGQGLRLIYYSQIVNDFQKGDIAEGYSVSREKKESFPLTVTSAQKNPTAFYLCASTPRGGGATYGYTFGSGTRLTVV.

The V and J genes are TRBV5-1 and TRBJ2-6; D might be TRBD1 (5 bases). CDR1 is SGHRS and CDR2 is YFSETQ in the germline V gene. The V and J ends lost 1 base and 2 bases respectively, with 7 bases between them. This CDR3 has 15 residues. In DNA form, the CDR3 reads TGCGCCAGCAGCTTGCAGGGTCCTGGGGCCAACGTCCTGACTTTC. The encoded protein is CASSLQGPGANVLTF.

V usage is TRBV19 and J usage is TRBJ2-7; 9 bases map to TRBD2. CDR1 is LNHDA, CDR2 SQIVND, per germline (reference sequence). V was clipped by 5 bases and J by 5 bases; unmatched bases: 4. The length of the CDR3 is 13 residues. Written as DNA, the CDR3 is TGTGCCAGTAGTGCGGGGGGGGCCGACGAGCAGTACTTC. Its protein is CASSAGGADEQYF.

In its sample, this clone was seen a few times. V usage is TRBV11-2 and J usage is TRBJ2-7; TRBD2 agrees at 10 bases. This CDR3 contains 18 residues. CDR1 and CDR2 from the germline V gene are SGHAT and FQNNGV. The V and J ends lost 7 bases and 2 bases, in that order; junction bases with no gene match: 17. The CDR3 nucleotides are TGTGCCAGCAACTTCCTGCCGGGTGGGACTAGCGCGACCTACGAGCAGTACTTC. This gives the protein CASNFLPGGTSATYEQYF.